A selection of T cell receptor beta chains follows, all from one sample in a study of blood T cells in healthy people across ages. MiXCR, applied by TCRdb to the 5' RACE reads, yields one record per CDR3 protein. The sample gives around 500,000 distinct CDR3 sequences, about 28% of which show up once; 3.6% is in the top ten. These data also formed part of another study, on T cells of mothers and their children.

Sequencing was performed on blood. The receptor set was obtained from a boy aged 2 to 10 in good health. The CDR3 runs from the conserved cysteine through the conserved F or W. Fields, in order: V gene, J gene, clone size, D gene, CDR3 protein. The D gene is left open where the match is weak. Expanded clones get a size class; other rows say once, few or many, or leave the size out.

V: TRBV5-1; J: TRBJ1-4; size: .; D: .; CDR3: CASSKGVNEKLFF
V: TRBV7-9; J: .; size: few; D: TRBD2; CDR3: CASSPTSRYEQFF
V: TRBV3-1; J: TRBJ1-5; size: .; D: .; CDR3: CASSQDRSNQPQHF
V: TRBV7-9; J: TRBJ2-5; size: .; D: TRBD2; CDR3: CASSFQRENPETQYF
V: TRBV3-1; J: TRBJ1-2; size: .; D: TRBD1; CDR3: CASSQGGTGVPYGYTF
V: TRBV12-3/TRBV12-4; J: TRBJ2-3; size: .; D: TRBD2; CDR3: CASSKGLAGATDTQYF
V: TRBV20-1; J: TRBJ1-5; size: .; D: TRBD1; CDR3: CSARLTGDSNQPQHF
V: TRBV18; J: TRBJ1-4; size: .; D: TRBD1; CDR3: CASARQGADEKLFF
V: TRBV27; J: TRBJ2-7; size: .; D: .; CDR3: CASSFSRGVYEQYF
V: TRBV6-5; J: .; size: .; D: .; CDR3: CASTYGGSDEQFF
V: TRBV6-2/TRBV6-3; J: TRBJ2-4; size: few; D: .; CDR3: CASSYSSIQYF
V: TRBV7-8; J: TRBJ2-7; size: .; D: TRBD1; CDR3: CASSSHSRTGSYEQYF
V: TRBV6-1; J: TRBJ1-1; size: few; D: TRBD1; CDR3: CASRNQGAGEAFF
V: TRBV6-1; J: TRBJ2-7; size: few; D: .; CDR3: CASSGSEGVHYEQYF
V: TRBV12-3/TRBV12-4; J: TRBJ1-5; size: .; D: .; CDR3: CASSFFQGPWPQHF
V: TRBV7-9; J: TRBJ1-3; size: .; D: TRBD1; CDR3: CASSLGSRTGRSGNTIYF
V: TRBV11-2; J: TRBJ2-7; size: few; D: TRBD1; CDR3: CASSSGGQGRGDYEQYF
V: TRBV15; J: TRBJ1-1; size: once; D: .; CDR3: CATSRDYGTEAFF
V: TRBV27; J: TRBJ1-5; size: .; D: .; CDR3: CASSPLGNQPQHF
V: TRBV9; J: TRBJ1-3; size: .; D: .; CDR3: CASSKGGLSGNTIYF
V: TRBV10-3; J: .; size: many; D: TRBD2; CDR3: CAISAGTSGGNEQFF
V: TRBV18; J: TRBJ2-6; size: .; D: .; CDR3: CASSPERSGANVLTF
V: TRBV3-1; J: TRBJ2-5; size: .; D: .; CDR3: CASSHLPDFQETQYF
V: TRBV11-2; J: TRBJ2-4; size: .; D: TRBD2; CDR3: CASSREREDIQYF
V: TRBV29-1; J: TRBJ2-7; size: .; D: .; CDR3: CSVASPPSSYEQYF
V: TRBV12-3/TRBV12-4; J: TRBJ2-2; size: .; D: TRBD1; CDR3: CASSPWDREVGELFF
V: TRBV6-5; J: TRBJ1-2; size: few; D: TRBD1; CDR3: CASRMTGKGFNYGYTF
V: TRBV20-1; J: TRBJ1-1; size: .; D: .; CDR3: CSAQGGSDTEAFF
V: TRBV7-9; J: TRBJ2-5; size: .; D: TRBD1; CDR3: CASSQEGTGDETQYF
V: TRBV30; J: TRBJ1-6; size: .; D: .; CDR3: CAWKFERVSPLHF
V: TRBV11-2; J: TRBJ2-7; size: .; D: TRBD2; CDR3: CASSLGVAGASYEQYF
V: TRBV5-1; J: TRBJ1-1; size: few; D: TRBD1; CDR3: CASTGTGVNTEAFF
V: TRBV7-9; J: TRBJ1-6; size: few; D: .; CDR3: CASSPHIGRGLDRGSPLHF
V: TRBV6-5; J: TRBJ2-2; size: few; D: TRBD2; CDR3: CASSQTSGSAGELFF
V: TRBV20-1; J: TRBJ1-2; size: once; D: TRBD1; CDR3: CSAGPGQGAPGYTF
V: TRBV30; J: TRBJ2-6; size: .; D: .; CDR3: CAWSVQGAGANVLTF
V: TRBV5-1; J: TRBJ2-1; size: .; D: .; CDR3: CASSPTGPADNEQFF
V: TRBV20-1; J: TRBJ2-4; size: .; D: .; CDR3: CSAREPLAAKNIQYF
V: TRBV29-1; J: TRBJ1-1; size: few; D: .; CDR3: CSGDFGAKAFF
V: TRBV29-1; J: TRBJ2-1; size: many; D: .; CDR3: CSAFSYNEQFF
V: TRBV19; J: TRBJ2-4; size: few; D: .; CDR3: CASRDLAKNIQYF
V: TRBV21-1; J: TRBJ2-3; size: few; D: .; CDR3: CASSKESRGASTDTQYF
V: TRBV5-1; J: TRBJ1-1; size: few; D: TRBD1; CDR3: CASSWTGLSLNTEAFF
V: TRBV18; J: TRBJ2-1; size: few; D: .; CDR3: CASSPMRGGSYNEQFF
V: TRBV6-2/TRBV6-3; J: TRBJ1-2; size: .; D: TRBD1; CDR3: CASREAGTGHDGYTF
V: TRBV20-1; J: TRBJ2-3; size: .; D: TRBD2; CDR3: CSARGRLAGQDTQYF
V: TRBV28; J: TRBJ1-4; size: .; D: .; CDR3: CASSWALAAGKLFF
V: TRBV13; J: TRBJ2-7; size: .; D: TRBD2; CDR3: CASSDSGSASEQYF
V: TRBV6-2/TRBV6-3; J: TRBJ2-5; size: few; D: .; CDR3: CASSYYTGTKTQYF
V: TRBV12-3/TRBV12-4; J: TRBJ2-5; size: .; D: .; CDR3: CASTLGIKGETQYF
V: TRBV5-5; J: TRBJ1-2; size: .; D: TRBD1; CDR3: CASSQLDRVDYGYTF
V: TRBV10-3; J: TRBJ2-2; size: .; D: .; CDR3: CAISEFRGASTGELFF
V: TRBV4-1; J: TRBJ2-3; size: few; D: TRBD2; CDR3: CASSQGTSGGRDTQYF